One sample yielded the 15 T cell receptor beta chains listed below, sequenced in a study of cytomegalovirus exposure and HLA in healthy donors. The table came from immunoSEQ multiplex PCR; TCRdb's copy has only in-frame clones and leaves some out. There are some 270,000 clones in the sample; around 85% occur only once, and 0.95% to 1.1% lies in the top ten. The sample consisted of PBMCs. These receptor sequences come from a young woman in good health and CMV-seronegative.

The genes are TRBV28 and TRBJ2-7, with D possibly matching TRBD2 (6 bases). The V and J ends lost 4 bases and 12 bases respectively, with 19 bases between them. Germline assignment: CDR1 MDHEN and CDR2 SYDVKM. This CDR3 contains 13 residues. CDR3 sequence reads: CASSSGQWDFMYF. CDR3 sequence (DNA): TGTGCCAGCAGTTCTGGGCAGTGGGACTTTATGTACTTC.

This clone occurred once. The sample has other DNA sequences that encode this CDR3 too. This chain's CDR3 is CASSLGGGGTEAFF. The CDR3, as DNA: TGTGCCAGCAGCTTGGGCGGGGGTGGCACTGAAGCTTTCTTT. This chain joins TRBV5-6 and TRBJ1-1; tentative D call: TRBD1 (5 bases). CDR3 length: 14 amino acids. Germline loops: CDR1 SGHDT, CDR2 YYEEEE. Deletions cut 0 bases from V and 4 bases from J, with 10 bases between. Using reference TRBV5-6 and TRBJ1-1 for the parts outside the CDR3, the full variable domain is DAGVTQSPTHLIKTRGQQVTLRCSPKSGHDTVSWYQQALGQGPQFIFQYYEEEERQRGNFPDRFSGHQFPNYSSELNVNALLLGDSALYLCASSLGGGGTEAFFGQGTRLTVV.

The rearrangement joins TRBV4-2 to TRBJ2-1, with a weak D call TRBD2 (6 bases). The germline V and J ends were trimmed by 1 base and 10 bases, with 17 bases remaining between them. This CDR3 has 15 residues. Germline V CDR1 and CDR2: LGHNA, YNFKEQ. The CDR3 DNA follows: TGTGCCAGCAGCCAAGGGTCTTCTAGCGCTAGCGAGCAGTTCTTC. This codes for CASSQGSSSASEQFF.

The gene calls are TRBV9 and TRBJ2-1; 7 positions agree with TRBD1. The CDR3 consists of 15 residues. CDR1 is SGDLS and CDR2 is YYNGEE in the germline V gene. The junction had 10 bases not matched to a gene; V was cut back by 0 bases and J by 10 bases. The CDR3 DNA reads TGTGCCAGCAGCGTAGACCCCCCGAACAGGGGCGAGCAGTTCTTC. Amino acid sequence: CASSVDPPNRGEQFF.

The chain carries TRBV11-2 and TRBJ2-5; 12 bases are a match to TRBD1. The CDR3 totals 16 residues. Germline lookup yields CDR1 SGHAT and CDR2 FQNNGV. V lost 6 bases and J lost 5; bases outside the gene matches: 10. In DNA, the CDR3 is TGTGCCAGCAGGTGGGGAAGGGGGACAGGGGGCGAGACCCAGTACTTC. This encodes CASRWGRGTGGETQYF.

To note about this clone: The sample contains more than one DNA sequence encoding this CDR3. The gene calls are TRBV5-1 and TRBJ2-5, with D uncertain. V lost 0 bases and J lost 2, with 8 bases in between. Per germline, CDR1 SGHRS and CDR2 YFSETQ. The CDR3 has 14 residues. CDR3 in DNA: TGCGCCAGCAGCTTGGGTACAGCTCAAGAGACCCAGTACTTC. It codes for CASSLGTAQETQYF.

This chain joins TRBV11-2 and TRBJ2-7; D might be TRBD1 (6 bases). Trimming took 8 bases from V and 2 from J, leaving 19 bases between them. CDR1 is SGHAT, CDR2 FQNNGV, per germline. The CDR3 extends over 15 amino acids. The CDR3 loop is CASCDLDRATYEQYF. The CDR3 DNA sequence: TGTGCCAGCTGCGACCTGGACAGAGCCACCTACGAGCAGTACTTC.

This rearrangement joins TRBV19 to TRBJ2-4, with D maybe TRBD2 (5 bases). The V gene's germline CDR1 is LNHDA and CDR2 SQIVND (reference sequence). The V end was cut by 7 bases, the J end by 1 base, with 14 bases between. This CDR3 comprises 15 residues. CDR3 sequence reads: CASKDSRVAKNIQYF. CDR3 bases: TGTGCCAGTAAAGATTCGAGGGTCGCCAAAAACATTCAGTACTTC.

The chain employs TRBV4-2 and TRBJ2-7, with TRBD1 matching 10 bases. The CDR3 runs to 18 residues. Per germline, CDR1 LGHNA and CDR2 YNFKEQ. The ends lost 0 bases at V and 0 bases at J; junction bases unmatched: 8. CDR3 coding DNA: TGTGCCAGCAGCCAAGATTATCGGACAGGGGGAAGCTCCTACGAGCAGTACTTC. Translated: CASSQDYRTGGSSYEQYF.

DNA of the CDR3: TGTGCCAGCAGTTACAGTGGACAGGGTAACATTCAGTACTTC. This sequence encodes CASSYSGQGNIQYF. V and J are TRBV6-5 and TRBJ2-4; 8 bases match TRBD1. Trimming cost V 2 bases and J 7 bases; bases outside gene matches: 4. Germline lookup yields CDR1 MNHEY and CDR2 SVGAGI. The CDR3 consists of 14 residues.

V is TRBV2 and J is TRBJ2-7; TRBD1 aligns across 10 bases. The CDR3 length is 14 residues. The J segment lost 2 bases and the V segment lost 10 bases, leaving 8 bases of the junction unmatched. The germline gives CDR1 SNHLY, CDR2 FYNNEI. This chain's CDR3 is CATKRGQGTYEQYF. The DNA of the CDR3 is TGTGCCACCAAGAGGGGACAGGGGACCTACGAGCAGTACTTC.

Comment on this clone: Other DNA sequences of this sample code for an identical CDR3. The J gene is TRBJ2-7, the V gene TRBV7-3; D remains ambiguous. The V gene lost 1 base and the J gene lost 5 bases, with 9 bases spanning the gap. This CDR3 has 13 residues. The germline CDR1 and CDR2 sequences are SGHTA and FQGTGA. The CDR3 nucleotides read TGTGCCAGCAGCTTAAGGGCGAGAGACGAGCAGTACTTC. Protein product: CASSLRARDEQYF. The variable domain in full, completed from reference TRBV7-3 and TRBJ2-7, reads GAGVSQTPSNKVTEKGKYVELRCDPISGHTALYWYRQSLGQGPEFLIYFQGTGAADDSGLPNDRFFAVRPEGSVSTLKIQRTERGDSAVYLCASSLRARDEQYFGPGTRLTVT.

The genes are TRBV27 and TRBJ2-3, with 10 bases aligning to TRBD1. Losses at the gene ends were 7 bases for V and 1 base for J; bases not matched to a gene: 2. Germline V gene data show CDR1 as MNHEY and CDR2 as SMNVEV (reference sequence). The CDR3 runs to 14 residues. This chain's CDR3 is CASTGTGGTDTQYF. The CDR3 bases are TGTGCCAGCACCGGGACAGGGGGCACAGATACGCAGTATTTT.

V and J are TRBV2 and TRBJ1-2; unclear D gene. Trimming took 7 bases from V and 0 from J, leaving 12 bases between them. The CDR3 is 14 amino acids. Germline loops: CDR1 SNHLY, CDR2 FYNNEI. The CDR3 nucleotides are TGTGCCAGCATCCGAGGCACCGCTAACTATGGCTACACCTTC. Translated: CASIRGTANYGYTF.

V gene TRBV6-5 combines with J gene TRBJ1-2; weak D call: TRBD1 (6 bases). The germline V and J ends were trimmed by 6 bases and 4 bases, with 15 bases remaining between them. The CDR3 totals 14 residues. Germline V CDR1 and CDR2: MNHEY, SVGAGI. Here the CDR3 DNA reads TGTGCCAGCAGACTTACCGGACAGCTCTATGGCTACACCTTC. Amino acids: CASRLTGQLYGYTF.